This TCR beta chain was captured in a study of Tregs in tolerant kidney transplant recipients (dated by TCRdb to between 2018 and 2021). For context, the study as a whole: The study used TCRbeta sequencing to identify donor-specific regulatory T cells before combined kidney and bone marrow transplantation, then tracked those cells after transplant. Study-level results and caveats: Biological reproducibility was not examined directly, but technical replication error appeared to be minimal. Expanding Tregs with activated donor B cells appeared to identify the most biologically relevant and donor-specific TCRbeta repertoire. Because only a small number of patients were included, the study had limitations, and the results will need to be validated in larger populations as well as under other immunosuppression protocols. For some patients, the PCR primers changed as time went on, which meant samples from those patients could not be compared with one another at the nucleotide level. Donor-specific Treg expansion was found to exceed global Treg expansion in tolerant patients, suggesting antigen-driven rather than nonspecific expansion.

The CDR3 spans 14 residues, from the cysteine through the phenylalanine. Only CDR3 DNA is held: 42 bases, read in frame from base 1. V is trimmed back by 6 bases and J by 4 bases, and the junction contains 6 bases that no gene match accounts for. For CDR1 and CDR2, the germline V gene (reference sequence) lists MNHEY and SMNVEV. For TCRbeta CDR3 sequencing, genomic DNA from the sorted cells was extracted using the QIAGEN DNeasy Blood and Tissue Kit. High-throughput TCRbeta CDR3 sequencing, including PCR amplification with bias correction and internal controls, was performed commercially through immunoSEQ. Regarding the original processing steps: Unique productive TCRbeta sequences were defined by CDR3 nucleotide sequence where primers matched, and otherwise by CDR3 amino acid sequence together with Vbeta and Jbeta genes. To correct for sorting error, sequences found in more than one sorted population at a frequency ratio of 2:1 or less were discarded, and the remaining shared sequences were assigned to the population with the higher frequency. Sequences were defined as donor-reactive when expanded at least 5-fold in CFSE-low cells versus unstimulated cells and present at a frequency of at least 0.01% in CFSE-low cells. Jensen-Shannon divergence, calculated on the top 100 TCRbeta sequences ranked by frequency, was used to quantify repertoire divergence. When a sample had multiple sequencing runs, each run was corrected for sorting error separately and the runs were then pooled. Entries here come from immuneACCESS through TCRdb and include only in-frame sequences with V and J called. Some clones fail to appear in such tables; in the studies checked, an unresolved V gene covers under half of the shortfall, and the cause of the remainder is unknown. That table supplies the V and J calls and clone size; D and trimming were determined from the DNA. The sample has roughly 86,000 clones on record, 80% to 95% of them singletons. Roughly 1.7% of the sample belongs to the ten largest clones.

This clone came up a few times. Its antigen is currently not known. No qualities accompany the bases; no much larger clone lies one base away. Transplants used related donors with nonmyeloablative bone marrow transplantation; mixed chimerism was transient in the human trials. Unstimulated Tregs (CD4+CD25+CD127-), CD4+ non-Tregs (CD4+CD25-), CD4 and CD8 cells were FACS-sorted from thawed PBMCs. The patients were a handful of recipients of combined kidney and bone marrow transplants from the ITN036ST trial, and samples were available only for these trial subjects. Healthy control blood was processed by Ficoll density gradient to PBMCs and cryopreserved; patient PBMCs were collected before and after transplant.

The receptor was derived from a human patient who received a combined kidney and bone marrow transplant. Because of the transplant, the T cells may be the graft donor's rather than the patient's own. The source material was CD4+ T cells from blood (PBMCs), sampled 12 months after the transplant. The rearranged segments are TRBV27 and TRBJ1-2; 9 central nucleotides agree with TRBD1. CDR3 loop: CASSTGGIPYGYTF. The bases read TGTGCCAGCAGCACAGGGGGCATCCCCTATGGCTACACCTTC.